This T cell receptor (beta chain) came from a study of shared clonotypes between healthy human individuals. The study, taken as a whole, reports: Unshared clonotypes carried lower generation probabilities than those common to all four donors.

In germline, CDR1 is GTSNPN, CDR2 SVGIG (reference sequence). CDR3 length equals 15 residues. Trimming cost V 0 bases and J 2 bases; bases outside gene matches: 6. The table came from immunoSEQ multiplex PCR; TCRdb's copy has only in-frame clones and leaves some out. Among roughly 2 million clones listed, 85% to 95% were seen once. On this clone: As yet, its antigen is unknown.

The chain employs TRBV30 and TRBJ1-2, with 7 bases fitting TRBD1. Material for sequencing was naive CD4+ T cells sorted from blood. Indicated subset: CD45RA+ positively selected. The sequence derives from a man between 18 and 35 years old in good health. The CDR3 nucleotides read TGTGCCTGGAGTGTCTACAGGGGATTAAACTATGGCTACACCTTC. This encodes CAWSVYRGLNYGYTF. The full variable domain, in which reference TRBV30 and TRBJ1-2 provide the parts outside the CDR3, is SQTIHQWPATLVQPVGSPLSLECTVEGTSNPNLYWYRQAAGRGLQLLFYSVGIGQISSEVPQNLSASRPQDRQFILSSKKLLLSDSGFYLCAWSVYRGLNYGYTFGSGTRLTVV.